The 26 T cell receptor beta chains below all came from one sample that was sequenced in a study of regulatory T cells in long-lasting Graves disease. Arm-PCR of CDR3 regions with iRepertoire HTBI primers generated TCR beta libraries. MiXCR was run by TCRdb on the multiplex PCR reads, yielding one entry per CDR3 protein. The sample shows roughly 560,000 distinct CDR3 sequences, around 16% of them seen only once. Specified time point: newly diagnosed GD, antithyroid drugs for less than 3 months. Isolated PBMC RNA provided the starting material for the TCR library. These data were likewise used in another study, on T cells in Graves' hyperthyroidism and ophthalmopathy.

The sample in question was peripheral blood mononuclear cells (PBMCs), obtained at new diagnosis, from a patient treated with antithyroid drugs. These receptors came from a woman in her forties or fifties with Graves disease.

At least ten counts were recorded for this clonotype. The rearrangement links TRBV27 to TRBJ1-2, with D possibly TRBD1 on 5 matching bases. V lost 6 bases to trimming and J lost 0 bases, with 11 bases between them. Germline loops: CDR1 MNHEY, CDR2 SMNVEV (reference sequence). The CDR3 length is 14 residues. CDR3 bases: TGTGCCAGCAGGCAGGGTTCAGCTAACTATGGCTACACCTTC. It is translated as CASRQGSANYGYTF.

V usage is TRBV29-1 and J usage is TRBJ2-7; D is tentatively TRBD1 or TRBD2 (6 bases each). Germline V lookup: CDR1 SQVTM, CDR2 ANQGSEA. Trimming removed 6 bases at V and 2 bases at J, with 17 bases between. The CDR3 covers 14 residues. CDR3 residues: CSVRTQGRPYEQYF. As DNA, the CDR3 is TGCAGCGTCCGAACGCAGGGGAGGCCCTACGAGCAGTACTTC.

The chain is built from TRBV11-2 and TRBJ1-2; D gene uncertain. Germline loops: CDR1 SGHAT, CDR2 FQNNGV. V dropped 6 bases and J dropped 1 base, with 9 bases sitting between them. The CDR3 has 13 residues. CDR3 nucleotides: TGTGCCAGCAGACGCCGGGATAACTATGGCTACACCTTC. Encoded protein: CASRRRDNYGYTF. Full variable domain (outside the CDR3, taken from reference TRBV11-2 and TRBJ1-2): EAGVAQSPRYKIIEKRQSVAFWCNPISGHATLYWYQQILGQGPKLLIQFQNNGVVDDSQLPKDRFSAERLKGVDSTLKIQPAKLEDSAVYLCASRRRDNYGYTFGSGTRLTVV.

This clonotype has ten or more counts. CDR3 amino acids: CASSRDTLSYEQYF. In DNA, the CDR3 is TGTGCCAGCAGCCGAGACACCCTCTCCTACGAGCAGTACTTC. The chain is built from TRBV3-1 and TRBJ2-7, with D unclear. The CDR3 contains 14 residues. V was trimmed by 4 bases and J by 0 bases, leaving 10 bases between them. Germline loops: CDR1 LGHDT, CDR2 YNNKEL (reference sequence).

This clonotype appeared many times. The rearrangement uses TRBV5-4 and TRBJ2-2, with 8 bases fitting TRBD1. The ends lost 2 bases at V and 4 bases at J; junction bases unmatched: 7. The germline CDR1 and CDR2 sequences are SGHNT and YYREEE (reference sequence). The CDR3 is made up of 16 amino acids. In nucleotides, the CDR3 is TGTGCCAGCAGCTTAGGAGGACAGGGCATCACCGGGGAGCTGTTTTTT. It specifies CASSLGGQGITGELFF.

The chain combines TRBV18 with TRBJ1-2; no clear D gene. Per germline, CDR1 KGHSH and CDR2 LQKENI. This CDR3 spans 13 amino acids. Trimming removed 1 base at V and 9 bases at J, with 12 bases between. Here the CDR3 reads CASSPQESESYTF. CDR3 bases: TGTGCCAGCTCACCACAGGAGTCCGAGAGCTACACCTTC. The variable domain in full, completed from reference TRBV18 and TRBJ1-2, reads NAGVMQNPRHLVRRRGQEARLRCSPMKGHSHVYWYRQLPEEGLKFMVYLQKENIIDESGMPKERFSAEFPKEGPSILRIQQVVRGDSAAYFCASSPQESESYTFGSGTRLTVV.

This clonotype was detected ten times or more. V gene TRBV3-1 combines with J gene TRBJ1-1; tentatively, D is TRBD1 (5 bases). CDR1 and CDR2 (germline): LGHDT, YNNKEL (reference sequence). CDR3 size: 17 residues. V dropped 0 bases and J dropped 1 base, with 15 bases sitting between them. As DNA, the CDR3 is TGTGCCAGCAGCCAAGATGAGGGACGGCCCGAGAACACTGAAGCTTTCTTT. Translation gives CASSQDEGRPENTEAFF.

This chain connects TRBV12-3 or TRBV12-4 to TRBJ1-3; D is uncertain. The CDR3 loop spans 14 amino acids. V was clipped by 5 bases and J by 2 bases, with 10 bases between them. CDR3 in DNA: TGTGCCAGCAGTCTGCAGAGCCCTGGAAACACCATATATTTT. As protein: CASSLQSPGNTIYF.

This clonotype was seen a handful of times. The chain combines TRBV20-1 with TRBJ1-5; a possible D gene is TRBD1 (5 bases). The CDR3 runs to 15 residues. Trimming took off 0 bases at V and 0 bases at J, with 9 bases between the two ends. Germline V gene lookup returns CDR1 DFQATT and CDR2 SNEGSKA (reference sequence). DNA of the CDR3: TGCAGTGCTAGAGATTCAGGGTATAGCAATCAGCCCCAGCATTTT. Protein sequence: CSARDSGYSNQPQHF.

This clonotype was observed a few times. This may be a read error, as it is one base from a much larger clone. The V and J genes are TRBV12-3 or TRBV12-4 and TRBJ2-1, with 7 bases that match TRBD1. Trimming at V came to 5 bases and at J to 3 bases, leaving 7 bases not matched to a gene. CDR3 length: 15 residues. As DNA, the CDR3 is TGTGCCAGCAGTATGCAGGGGGTGCTCTACAATGAGCAGTTCTTC. Residues: CASSMQGVLYNEQFF.

The table lists this clonotype with many counts. V is TRBV5-1 and J is TRBJ2-3, with D possibly matching TRBD2 (5 bases). V was trimmed by 1 base and J by 2 bases, leaving 11 bases between them. The CDR3 sequence is 15 residues long. Germline V lookup: CDR1 SGHRS, CDR2 YFSETQ. The CDR3 nucleotides read TGCGCCAGCAGCTTGAGTGCAGCGGTCACAGATACGCAGTATTTT. It codes for CASSLSAAVTDTQYF.

This clonotype was observed a few times. This chain joins TRBV30 and TRBJ1-3, with TRBD1 identical over 9 bases. The trim removed 0 bases at V and 6 bases at J, leaving 6 bases unmatched. The CDR3 consists of 15 residues. Germline V gives CDR1 GTSNPN, CDR2 SVGIG (reference sequence). The CDR3 reads CAWSVGTGRSNTIYF. CDR3 DNA sequence: TGTGCCTGGAGTGTTGGGACAGGGAGATCAAACACCATATATTTT.

The chain has TRBV6-2 or TRBV6-3 and TRBJ2-5, with D possibly TRBD1 on 5 matching bases. The V end lost 4 bases, the J end lost 9 bases, and 15 bases lay between the germline ends. Germline assignment: CDR1 MNHEY and CDR2 SVGEGT. The CDR3 is made up of 13 amino acids. The DNA for the CDR3 is TGTGCCAGCAGTTTAAGGGAAGTAGGGGCCCAGTACTTC. Translated, it gives CASSLREVGAQYF.

This clonotype was recorded at least ten times. V and J are TRBV20-1 and TRBJ2-1; TRBD1 agrees at 10 bases. The CDR3 is made up of 14 amino acids. Looked up from germline, CDR1 is DFQATT and CDR2 is SNEGSKA (reference sequence). CDR3: CSSPGTGDYNEQFF. DNA of the CDR3: TGCAGCTCCCCCGGGACAGGGGACTACAATGAGCAGTTCTTC.

J is TRBJ1-1 and V is TRBV15; D ambiguous. This CDR3 contains 12 residues. Trimming pared 5 bases from V and 1 base from J, leaving 5 bases between. Germline V lookup: CDR1 LNHNV, CDR2 YYDKDF (reference sequence). In nucleotides, the CDR3 is TGTGCCACCAGCCAGGCGAACACTGAAGCTTTCTTT. Translated: CATSQANTEAFF.

This clonotype appeared many times. The V gene is TRBV27, the J gene TRBJ1-5; D is ambiguous. V gave up 9 bases and J gave up 5 bases, with 5 bases separating them. Germline V gene sequence: CDR1 MNHEY, CDR2 SMNVEV (reference sequence). This CDR3 has 10 residues. CDR3 DNA: TGTGCCAGGGCGGATCAGCCCCAGCATTTT. Translated: CARADQPQHF.

This clonotype was counted at least ten times. V gene TRBV12-3 or TRBV12-4 combines with J gene TRBJ1-1; no reliable D call. V was clipped by 3 bases and J by 5 bases, with 22 bases between them. The CDR3 runs 17 residues. CDR3 bases: TGTGCCAGCAGTTTGGGAGAGAGGGTAGGCTGGCCGACTGAAGCTTTCTTT. Residues: CASSLGERVGWPTEAFF.

This clonotype showed up just a few times. The chain uses TRBV27 and TRBJ1-1; D unclear. CDR3 length: 10 residues. CDR1 is MNHEY and CDR2 is SMNVEV in the germline V gene (reference sequence). With 8 bases removed from V and 5 bases from J, the gap between germline ends came to 6 bases. As DNA, the CDR3 is TGTGCCAGCCCGGGGACTGAAGCTTTCTTT. Protein product: CASPGTEAFF.

The chain has TRBV20-1 and TRBJ1-2; a possible D gene is TRBD1 (5 bases). The CDR3 contains 11 residues. Germline CDR1 reads DFQATT; CDR2 reads SNEGSKA (reference sequence). V was cut by 6 bases and J by 8 bases, with 13 bases left in between. For the CDR3, the DNA is TGCAGTGCAGCGAGGGCAGGGGGCTACACCTTC. It encodes CSAARAGGYTF.

V is TRBV11-2 and J is TRBJ2-1; 9 bases align to TRBD2. The DNA end favors TRBJ2-5, so the J call may be wrong. This CDR3 has 16 residues. CDR1 is SGHAT and CDR2 is FQNNGV in the germline V gene. CDR3 in amino acids: CASSPGRRGGWETQYF. CDR3 sequence (DNA): TGTGCCAGCAGCCCAGGGCGGCGGGGGGGCTGGGAGACCCAGTACTTC.

This clonotype was recorded at least ten times. The genes are TRBV20-1 and TRBJ1-5, with a weak D call TRBD1 (6 bases). V was pared by 0 bases and J by 6 bases, with 12 bases between. CDR1 is DFQATT, CDR2 SNEGSKA, per germline (reference sequence). CDR3 size: 14 residues. CDR3 DNA: TGCAGTGCTAGAGAACAGGGTATTACTCAGCCCCAGCATTTT. Its translation: CSAREQGITQPQHF.

The genes are TRBV28 and TRBJ2-7, with 9 positions matching TRBD1. This CDR3 spans 14 amino acids. The V gene end was trimmed by 5 bases and the J gene end by 3 bases; junction bases not matched to a gene: 5. From germline, CDR1 is MDHEN and CDR2 SYDVKM. The CDR3 spells CASSTGGAGYEQYF. Here the CDR3 DNA reads TGTGCCAGCAGTACAGGGGGCGCTGGCTACGAGCAGTACTTC.

This clonotype was found a few times. The chain uses TRBV19 and TRBJ1-3; no definite D call. With 0 bases removed from V and 2 bases from J, the gap between germline ends came to 8 bases. The CDR3 extends over 15 amino acids. Germline-derived CDR1 and CDR2 are LNHDA and SQIVND (reference sequence). The CDR3 here is CASSIELAPGNTIYF. As DNA, the CDR3 is TGTGCCAGTAGTATAGAGCTGGCACCTGGAAACACCATATATTTT. The complete variable domain, with remaining parts taken from reference TRBV19 and TRBJ1-3, reads DGGITQSPKYLFRKEGQNVTLSCEQNLNHDAMYWYRQDPGQGLRLIYYSQIVNDFQKGDIAEGYSVSREKKESFPLTVTSAQKNPTAFYLCASSIELAPGNTIYFGEGSWLTVV.

This clonotype has only a few counts. The V call is TRBV7-9, the J call TRBJ2-6; TRBD1 might be the D (5 bases). CDR1 is SEHNR, CDR2 FQNEAQ, per germline (reference sequence). The CDR3 spans 15 residues. Trimming left V 4 bases short and J 2 bases short, with 9 bases between. The CDR3 here is CASSSDTPGANVLTF. CDR3 nucleotide sequence: TGTGCCAGCAGCTCGGACACTCCTGGGGCCAACGTCCTGACTTTC.

At least ten counts were recorded for this clonotype. The gene calls are TRBV28 and TRBJ2-7; 10 nucleotides align to TRBD1. The V gene's germline CDR1 is MDHEN and CDR2 SYDVKM. The CDR3 loop spans 14 amino acids. V dropped 4 bases and J dropped 4; count of bases not matched to a gene: 4. CDR3 sequence (DNA): TGTGCCAGCAGTTCCGGGACAGGGGCATACGAGCAGTACTTC. As protein: CASSSGTGAYEQYF.

This clonotype was counted at least ten times. The rearrangement joins TRBV3-1 to TRBJ1-6, with 7 bases fitting TRBD1. Germline values: CDR1 LGHDT, CDR2 YNNKEL (reference sequence). CDR3 size: 15 residues. J lost 9 bases, V lost 5 bases, and 10 bases had no gene match. The CDR3 DNA sequence: TGTGCCAGCAGCGACGGACAGGCCACCTCTTCACCCCTCCACTTT. The encoded protein is CASSDGQATSSPLHF. Looking up the rest from reference TRBV3-1 and TRBJ1-6 gives the full variable domain: DTAVSQTPKYLVTQMGNDKSIKCEQNLGHDTMYWYKQDSKKFLKIMFSYNNKELIINETVPNRFSPKSPDKAHLNLHINSLELGDSAVYFCASSDGQATSSPLHFGNGTRLTVT.